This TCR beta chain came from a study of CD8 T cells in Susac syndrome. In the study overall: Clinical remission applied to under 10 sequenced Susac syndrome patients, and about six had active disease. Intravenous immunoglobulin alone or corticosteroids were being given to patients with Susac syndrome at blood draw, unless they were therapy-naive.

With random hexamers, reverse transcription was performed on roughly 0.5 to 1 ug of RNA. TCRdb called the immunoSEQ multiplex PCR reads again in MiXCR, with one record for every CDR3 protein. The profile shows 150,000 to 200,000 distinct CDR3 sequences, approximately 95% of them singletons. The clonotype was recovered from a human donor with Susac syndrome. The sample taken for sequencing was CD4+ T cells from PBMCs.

In DNA, the CDR3 is TGTGCCATCAGTGAGTCGACTAGCGGATCGGAGACCCAGTACTTC. Translating it yields CAISESTSGSETQYF. This sequence joins TRBV10-3 and TRBJ2-5; 9 nucleotides match TRBD2. Germline V gives CDR1 ENHRY, CDR2 SYGVKD. Trimming removed 0 bases from V and 5 bases from J; junction bases left unmatched: 4. The CDR3 has 15 residues.